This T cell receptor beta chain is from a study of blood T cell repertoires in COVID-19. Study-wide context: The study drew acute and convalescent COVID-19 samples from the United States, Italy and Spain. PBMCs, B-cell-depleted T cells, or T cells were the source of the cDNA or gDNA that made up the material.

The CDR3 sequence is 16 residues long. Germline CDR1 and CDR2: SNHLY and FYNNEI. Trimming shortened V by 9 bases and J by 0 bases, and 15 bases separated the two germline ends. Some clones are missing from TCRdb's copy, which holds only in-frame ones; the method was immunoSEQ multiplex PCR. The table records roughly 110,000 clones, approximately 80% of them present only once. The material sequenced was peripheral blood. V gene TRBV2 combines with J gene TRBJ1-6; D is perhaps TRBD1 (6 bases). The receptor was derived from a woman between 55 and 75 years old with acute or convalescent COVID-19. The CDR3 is CARRGGLSSYNSPLHF. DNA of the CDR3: TGTGCCAGGAGGGGGGGATTGAGCTCCTATAATTCACCCCTCCACTTT.